This T cell receptor beta chain is from a study of T cell repertoires in cytomegalovirus infection. As for the study in general: It was the public TCR beta signatures that indicated both CMV infection and matching HLA type. Broader study findings: HLA-C-restricted CMV-specific TCR beta clonotypes prevailed in the ex vivo response. Carriers of CMV and the relevant HLA type were discriminated by public TCR beta frequency.

MiXCR was run by TCRdb on the reads, yielding one entry per CDR3 protein. The data hold about 110,000 distinct CDR3 sequences, with over 9.5% observed a single time. Germline CDR1 is MNHNY and CDR2 is SVGAGI (reference sequence). V lost 7 bases, J lost 7 bases, and 11 bases lay in between. The CDR3 runs 13 residues. This clonotype occurred a few times. Its antigen is still unknown. What was sequenced was PBMCs, sequenced either directly or after in vitro stimulation (not recorded which). The chain combines TRBV6-6 with TRBJ1-6; D uncertain. This clonotype originated in a human donor in good health (CMV status not recorded). Some clones in this sample may be carry-over from other donors' samples. The CDR3 bases are TGTGCCAGCACGAATACGGGGAATTCACCCCTCCACTTT. It translates to CASTNTGNSPLHF.